Following are 8 T cell receptor beta chains from one sample sequenced in a study of shared clonotypes between healthy human individuals. Profiled with immunoSEQ multiplex PCR; TCRdb holds only in-frame clones, not every one. The sample carries fewer than 700,000 clones, approximately 95% recorded once. The naive CD8 fraction comprised CD45RO-negative cells positively selected for CCR7 and excluded terminally differentiated effector memory CD45RA+ cells. The sample comprised naive CD8+ T cells sorted from blood. These receptors were taken from a woman aged 30 to 39 in good health.

V usage is TRBV6-1 and J usage is TRBJ1-2; D might be TRBD1 (5 bases). Trimming stripped 6 bases from V and 8 bases from J, with 16 bases between. The CDR3 has 13 amino acids. From germline, CDR1 is MNHNS and CDR2 SASEGT. CDR3 residues: CASSQYGAEGYTF. Here the CDR3 DNA reads TGTGCCAGCAGCCAGTACGGGGCGGAAGGCTACACCTTC.

V is TRBV19 and J is TRBJ2-1; D is perhaps TRBD2 (5 bases). Germline CDR1 is LNHDA and CDR2 is SQIVND (reference sequence). CDR3 length: 14 residues. V lost 1 base, J lost 5 bases, and 9 bases lay in between. The CDR3 sequence is CASSIVPSNNEQFF. Here the CDR3 DNA reads TGTGCCAGTAGTATAGTCCCTAGCAACAATGAGCAGTTCTTC.

This sequence joins TRBV11-2 and TRBJ1-2, with D unresolved. CDR3 length equals 14 residues. From germline, CDR1 is SGHAT and CDR2 FQNNGV. V was trimmed by 5 bases and J by 5 bases, leaving 15 bases between them. The CDR3 DNA is TGTGCCAGCAGCGGCTCCGGGCCACCTTATGGCTACACCTTC. It yields the protein CASSGSGPPYGYTF.

J is TRBJ2-7 and V is TRBV14; possibly TRBD1 or TRBD2 for D (5 bases each). The CDR3 runs to 13 residues. The V and J ends lost 8 bases and 9 bases respectively, with 20 bases between them. In germline, CDR1 is SGHDN, CDR2 FVKESK. In DNA, the CDR3 is TGTGCCAGCGGCGCTCGGGACGGCGGCGGGCAGTACTTC. Its translation is CASGARDGGGQYF. The entire variable domain, with the rest obtained from reference TRBV14 and TRBJ2-7, is as follows: EAGVTQFPSHSVIEKGQTVTLRCDPISGHDNLYWYRRVMGKEIKFLLHFVKESKQDESGMPNNRFLAERTGGTYSTLKVQPAELEDSGVYFCASGARDGGGQYFGPGTRLTVT.

Details on this clone: Other nucleotide sequences in the sample specify the same CDR3. The V and J genes are TRBV9 and TRBJ1-2, with D possibly TRBD1 on 6 matching bases. The CDR3 extends over 14 amino acids. V dropped 0 bases and J dropped 3 bases, with 9 bases sitting between them. Germline V lookup: CDR1 SGDLS, CDR2 YYNGEE. CDR3 DNA sequence: TGTGCCAGCAGCGTAGGGGGGGCCGACTATGGCTACACCTTC. Protein product: CASSVGGADYGYTF.

The chain has TRBV11-2 and TRBJ2-7; a possible D gene is TRBD2 (7 bases). The CDR3 spans 14 residues. With 2 bases removed from V and 3 bases from J, the gap between germline ends came to 11 bases. The germline CDR1 and CDR2 sequences are SGHAT and FQNNGV. The CDR3 sequence is CASSLSGTNYEQYF. The CDR3 DNA sequence: TGTGCCAGCAGCTTAAGCGGGACAAACTACGAGCAGTACTTC.

This chain connects TRBV6-6 to TRBJ2-4, with D perhaps being TRBD1 or TRBD2 (5 bases each). V was clipped by 5 bases and J by 9 bases, with 20 bases between them. The length of the CDR3 is 15 residues. CDR1 is MNHNY and CDR2 is SVGAGI in the germline V gene (reference sequence). CDR3 nucleotides: TGTGCCAGCAGTCCCCGGGACCATCCTAAACTCATTCAGTACTTC. It yields the protein CASSPRDHPKLIQYF.

This chain uses TRBV6-5 with TRBJ1-4; D not certain. Trimming removed 0 bases at V and 0 bases at J, with 8 bases between. Germline CDR1 MNHEY, CDR2 SVGAGI. The CDR3 has 16 amino acids. The CDR3, as DNA: TGTGCCAGCAGTTACTCGTTATTTACAACTAATGAAAAACTGTTTTTT. Protein sequence: CASSYSLFTTNEKLFF.